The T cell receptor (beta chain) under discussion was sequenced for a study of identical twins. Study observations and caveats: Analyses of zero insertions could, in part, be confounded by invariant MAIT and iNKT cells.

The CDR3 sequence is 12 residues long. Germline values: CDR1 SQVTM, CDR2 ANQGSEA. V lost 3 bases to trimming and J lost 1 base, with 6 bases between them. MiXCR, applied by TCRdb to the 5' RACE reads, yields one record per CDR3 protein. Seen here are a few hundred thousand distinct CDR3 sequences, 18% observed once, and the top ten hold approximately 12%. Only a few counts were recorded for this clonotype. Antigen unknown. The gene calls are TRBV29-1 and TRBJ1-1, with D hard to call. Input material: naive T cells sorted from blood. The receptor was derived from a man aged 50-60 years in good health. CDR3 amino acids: CSVDEPNTEAFF. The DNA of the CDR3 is TGCAGCGTTGATGAACCGAACACTGAAGCTTTCTTT.